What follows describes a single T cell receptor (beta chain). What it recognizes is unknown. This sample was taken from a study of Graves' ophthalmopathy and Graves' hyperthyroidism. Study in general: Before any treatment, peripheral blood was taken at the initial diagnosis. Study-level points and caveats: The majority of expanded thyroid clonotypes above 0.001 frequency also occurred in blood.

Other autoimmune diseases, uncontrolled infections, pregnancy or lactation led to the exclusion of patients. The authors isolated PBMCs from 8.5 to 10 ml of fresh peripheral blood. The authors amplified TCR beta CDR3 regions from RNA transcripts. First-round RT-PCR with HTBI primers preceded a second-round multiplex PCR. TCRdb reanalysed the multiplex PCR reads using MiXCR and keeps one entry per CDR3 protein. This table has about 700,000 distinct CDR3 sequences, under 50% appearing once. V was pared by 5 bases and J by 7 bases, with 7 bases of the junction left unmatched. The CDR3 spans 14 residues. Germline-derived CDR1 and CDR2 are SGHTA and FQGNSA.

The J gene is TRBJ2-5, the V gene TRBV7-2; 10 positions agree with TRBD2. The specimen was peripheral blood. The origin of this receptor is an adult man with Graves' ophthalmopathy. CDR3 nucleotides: TGTGCCAGCAGCGCGAGGTGGACTAGCGGGACCCAGTACTTC. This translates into CASSARWTSGTQYF.